Shown below are 19 T cell receptor beta chains from a single sample sequenced in a study of cytomegalovirus exposure and HLA in healthy donors (TCRdb year 2017). Libraries were built with the immunoSEQ multiplex PCR assay. A mixture of 60 forward primers for TCR Vbeta segments and 13 reverse primers for TCR Jbeta segments was used in the multiplex PCR. This immuneACCESS table, as held by TCRdb, lists in-frame sequences with V and J called but not all clones. Of the missing ones, under half trace to an unresolved V gene in checked studies; the others have no known cause. The sample has 150,000 to 200,000 clones on record, around 79% of them singletons. The biggest ten clones account for 2% to 3% of the sample. Sequenced: PBMCs. These receptors originate from a female donor in good health and CMV-seronegative.

This clone was detected only once. This chain links TRBV6-1 with TRBJ1-1; D ambiguous. In germline, CDR1 is MNHNS, CDR2 SASEGT. CDR3 length: 12 residues. The ends were cut back, 3 bases at V and 6 bases at J, with 8 bases in the middle. DNA for the CDR3: TGTGCCAGCAGTGAGGTGAGGGCTGAAGCTTTCTTT. Its translation: CASSEVRAEAFF.

This sequence joins TRBV7-2 and TRBJ1-1; TRBD1 matches 11 bases. Trimming at V came to 5 bases and at J to 5 bases, leaving 13 bases not matched to a gene. CDR1 and CDR2 from the germline V gene are SGHTA and FQGNSA. The CDR3 runs to 17 residues. This CDR3 is CASSPTHPGQGETEAFF. The CDR3 bases are TGTGCCAGCAGCCCCACCCACCCGGGACAGGGGGAGACTGAAGCTTTCTTT.

This clone was seen more than once but under ten times. The J gene is TRBJ1-2, the V gene TRBV28; possibly TRBD1 for D (6 bases). The CDR3 runs to 14 residues. The V gene lost 6 bases and the J gene lost 0 bases, with 11 bases spanning the gap. Germline loops: CDR1 MDHEN, CDR2 SYDVKM. The CDR3 reads CASSLDSTNYGYTF. CDR3 DNA sequence: TGTGCCAGCAGCCTGGACAGTACTAACTATGGCTACACCTTC.

Of note for this clone: This sample includes further DNA sequences coding for the same CDR3. This chain links TRBV5-8 with TRBJ2-6; TRBD2 might be the D (6 bases). Germline values: CDR1 SGHTS, CDR2 YDEGEE. The length of the CDR3 is 18 residues. Trimming stripped 4 bases from V and 4 bases from J, with 21 bases between. The DNA for the CDR3 is TGTGCCAGCAGCCCCCCGGAGGGGCGGGTAGCGGGGGCCAACGTCCTGACTTTC. Translating it yields CASSPPEGRVAGANVLTF.

CDR3 protein: CASSLAASSPLHF. DNA of the CDR3: TGTGCCAGCAGCTTAGCGGCAAGTTCACCCCTCCACTTT. This sequence joins TRBV7-3 and TRBJ1-6; no reliable D call. The CDR3 is 13 amino acids. V dropped 2 bases and J dropped 9 bases, with 8 bases sitting between them. Germline-derived CDR1 and CDR2 are SGHTA and FQGTGA.

This clone came up a few times. This chain joins TRBV7-2 and TRBJ2-5; a weak D match, TRBD2 (7 bases). The CDR3 extends over 13 amino acids. CDR1 and CDR2 (germline): SGHTA, FQGNSA. With 4 bases removed from V and 5 bases from J, the gap between germline ends came to 11 bases. The DNA of the CDR3 is TGTGCCAGCAGCTATCGGGGGGCTGAGACCCAGTACTTC. It is translated as CASSYRGAETQYF.

The V call is TRBV7-9, the J call TRBJ2-1; unclear D gene. There are 12 residues in the CDR3. Germline CDR1 is SEHNR and CDR2 is FQNEAQ (reference sequence). V lost 8 bases and J lost 4, with 9 bases in between. DNA of the CDR3: TGTGCCAGCGGAGTGGAGTACAATGAGCAGTTCTTC. The encoded protein is CASGVEYNEQFF.

The rearrangement links TRBV4-1 to TRBJ2-5; 9 nucleotides match TRBD1. The CDR3 spans 15 residues. Germline V gene lookup returns CDR1 MGHRA and CDR2 YSYEKL. V lost 8 bases, J lost 4 bases, and 11 bases stayed unmatched. CDR3 in amino acids: CASRFTGTGSETQYF. As DNA, the CDR3 is TGCGCCAGCCGATTCACCGGGACAGGGTCAGAGACCCAGTACTTC.

The chain carries TRBV5-1 and TRBJ2-2, with 8 bases aligning to TRBD1. The CDR3 runs 18 residues. Losses at the gene ends were 1 base for V and 4 bases for J; bases not matched to a gene: 12. The germline CDR1 and CDR2 sequences are SGHRS and YFSETQ. CDR3 sequence reads: CASSLFPLGQGGTGELFF. DNA for the CDR3: TGCGCCAGCAGCTTGTTCCCCCTCGGACAGGGTGGCACCGGGGAGCTGTTTTTT.

A single count supports this clone. The chain recombines TRBV9 with TRBJ2-3, with 7 bases fitting TRBD1. Unmatched junction bases numbered 9, after V lost 4 bases and J lost 1 base. This CDR3 is built from 16 residues. Germline V gene data show CDR1 as SGDLS and CDR2 as YYNGEE. CDR3 coding DNA: TGTGCCAGCAGCTCCCAGACAGGGCTCGGCACAGATACGCAGTATTTT. The encoded protein is CASSSQTGLGTDTQYF.

The V gene is TRBV4-1, the J gene TRBJ1-1, with a weak D call TRBD1 (6 bases). This CDR3 region has 15 residues. Germline V CDR1 and CDR2: MGHRA, YSYEKL. V lost 1 base, J lost 3 bases, and 12 bases lay in between. For the CDR3, the DNA is TGCGCCAGCAGCCAAGTGGGGGCAAGGGACACTGAAGCTTTCTTT. Translation: CASSQVGARDTEAFF.

The chain joins TRBV18 to TRBJ1-4, with TRBD1 as a possible D gene (6 bases). The CDR3 consists of 14 residues. The germline V and J ends were trimmed by 3 bases and 7 bases, with 12 bases remaining between them. Germline CDR1 KGHSH, CDR2 LQKENI. Here the CDR3 DNA reads TGTGCCAGCTCACCCACGGGCAGGGGTGAAAAACTGTTTTTT. It codes for CASSPTGRGEKLFF.

The chain carries TRBV19 and TRBJ2-5; TRBD1 agrees at 7 bases. V was pared by 5 bases and J by 7 bases, with 7 bases of the junction left unmatched. Germline values: CDR1 LNHDA, CDR2 SQIVND (reference sequence). This CDR3 comprises 13 residues. The CDR3 DNA follows: TGTGCCAGTAGTTCGACAGGGAGTGGGACCCAGTACTTC. Amino acid sequence: CASSSTGSGTQYF.

This chain links TRBV9 with TRBJ2-2, with D hard to call. CDR3 length: 16 amino acids. Trimming shortened V by 2 bases and J by 0 bases, and 11 bases separated the two germline ends. Germline CDR1 is SGDLS and CDR2 is YYNGEE. CDR3: CASSVGLAANTGELFF. The CDR3 region has the DNA TGTGCCAGCAGCGTTGGCCTGGCGGCGAACACCGGGGAGCTGTTTTTT. Full variable domain (outside the CDR3, taken from reference TRBV9 and TRBJ2-2): DSGVTQTPKHLITATGQRVTLRCSPRSGDLSVYWYQQSLDQGLQFLIQYYNGEERAKGNILERFSAQQFPDLHSELNLSSLELGDSALYFCASSVGLAANTGELFFGEGSRLTVL.

The chain links TRBV7-3 to TRBJ2-6; TRBD1 aligns across 11 bases. Trimming removed 5 bases from V and 4 bases from J; junction bases left unmatched: 10. The CDR3 runs to 18 residues. Germline lookup yields CDR1 SGHTA and CDR2 FQGTGA. As DNA, the CDR3 is TGTGCCAGCAGCCGGACAGGGGGCGCTTTAATCGGGGCCAACGTCCTGACTTTC. This translates into CASSRTGGALIGANVLTF. Drawing the rest from reference TRBV7-3 and TRBJ2-6, the complete variable domain is GAGVSQTPSNKVTEKGKYVELRCDPISGHTALYWYRQSLGQGPEFLIYFQGTGAADDSGLPNDRFFAVRPEGSVSTLKIQRTERGDSAVYLCASSRTGGALIGANVLTFGAGSRLTVL.

CDR3 nucleotide sequence: TGCGCCAGCAGCCCCGATAGCGGGAGGGCTCACAATGAGCAGTTCTTC. This gives the protein CASSPDSGRAHNEQFF. The chain uses TRBV5-1 and TRBJ2-1; 11 nucleotides line up with TRBD2. V trimming: 4 bases; J trimming: 5 bases; junction bases outside the gene matches: 8. Germline V gene sequence: CDR1 SGHRS, CDR2 YFSETQ. The CDR3 sequence is 16 residues long.

The chain employs TRBV11-3 and TRBJ1-6; D is perhaps TRBD1 (5 bases). In germline, CDR1 is SGHNT, CDR2 YENEEA. The CDR3 is 15 residues long. V was pared by 4 bases and J by 6 bases, with 13 bases between. The CDR3 spells CASSSGQERNSPLHF. As DNA, the CDR3 is TGTGCCAGCAGCTCCGGACAAGAGCGTAATTCACCCCTCCACTTT. Drawing the rest from reference TRBV11-3 and TRBJ1-6, the complete variable domain is EAGVVQSPRYKIIEKKQPVAFWCNPISGHNTLYWYLQNLGQGPELLIRYENEEAVDDSQLPKDRFSAERLKGVDSTLKIQPAELGDSAVYLCASSSGQERNSPLHFGNGTRLTVT.

The chain uses TRBV25-1 and TRBJ1-2; D call uncertain. This CDR3 comprises 13 residues. The ends were cut back, 1 base at V and 1 base at J, with 4 bases in the middle. The V gene's germline CDR1 is MGHDK and CDR2 SYGVNS. The CDR3 loop reads CASSESVNYGYTF. The DNA for the CDR3 is TGTGCCAGCAGTGAATCAGTTAACTATGGCTACACCTTC.

The chain couples TRBV4-1 to TRBJ1-1; tentatively, D is TRBD1 (5 bases). Germline CDR1 and CDR2: MGHRA and YSYEKL. V lost 0 bases and J lost 6, with 11 bases in between. This CDR3 comprises 14 residues. CDR3 sequence: CASSQDPGIAEAFF. CDR3 DNA: TGCGCCAGCAGCCAAGATCCAGGGATCGCTGAAGCTTTCTTT.